This T cell receptor beta chain is from a study of a mutant IDH1 vaccine in newly diagnosed glioma. Looking at the study overall: The initiation of vaccination occurred 4-6 weeks after radiotherapy alone, or with temozolomide cycles. The treated group averaged 40.4 years old and was about 60% male, 37.5% female.

Worth noting for this clone: Its antigen is currently unknown.

The ends lost 5 bases at V and 1 base at J; junction bases unmatched: 5. The CDR3 runs 14 residues. Germline-derived CDR1 and CDR2 are SGDLS and YYNGEE. Sample time point: week 5, during vaccination. A single vaccine dose contained 300 ug of mutant IDH1 20-mer peptide, and topical imiquimod was used with it. Measured with immunoSEQ multiplex PCR; TCRdb has only the in-frame clones, and not every one. The sample has around 36,000 clones; roughly nine tenths are singletons. This sequence joins TRBV9 and TRBJ1-1, with 7 bases that match TRBD1. The sequence was obtained from a man aged 50-59 years with glioma. Sequenced material: PBMCs, taken from a glioma patient whose treatment included an IDH1 peptide vaccine. CDR3 coding DNA: TGTGCCAGCAGTTGGGGACAGACGAACACTGAAGCTTTCTTT. Encoded protein: CASSWGQTNTEAFF.